These T cell receptor beta chains were read from a single sample in a study of Graves' ophthalmopathy and Graves' hyperthyroidism. TCRdb re-analysed the multiplex PCR reads in MiXCR, keeping a single row per CDR3 protein. The table has about 550,000 distinct CDR3 sequences, less than 40% seen once. The source material was peripheral blood or thyroid tissue (not recorded which). Source of these receptors: an adult man with Graves' hyperthyroidism. CDR3s include the opening cysteine and the closing phenylalanine or tryptophan. The order of the fields is clone size, V gene, J gene, D gene, CDR3 DNA, CDR3 protein. The D gene is left open where the match is weak. Where a row states a size, it is once, few, many or the class of an expanded clone; other rows omit it.

size: NA
V: TRBV7-9
J: TRBJ1-4
D: TRBD1
DNA: TGTGCCAGCAGCTTCGACAGGGGTGAATATGAAAAACTGTTTTTT
CDR3: CASSFDRGEYEKLFF

size: NA
V: TRBV4-1
J: TRBJ2-7
D: TRBD1
DNA: TGCGCCAGCAGCCAAGAACCGGGACAGGGGCTCTACGAGCAGTACTTC
CDR3: CASSQEPGQGLYEQYF

size: many
V: TRBV10-3
J: TRBJ1-6
D: TRBD1
DNA: TGTGCCATCAGCGGACAGGGTCTTTCACCCCTCCACTTT
CDR3: CAISGQGLSPLHF

size: NA
V: TRBV7-9
J: TRBJ2-2
D: NA
DNA: TGTGCCAGCAGCCACCGGGACAGGGAGCTGTTTTTT
CDR3: CASSHRDRELFF

size: many
V: TRBV9
J: TRBJ2-7
D: TRBD2
DNA: TGTGCCAGCAGCGTAGGATCTAGCGGGAACGAGCAGTACTTC
CDR3: CASSVGSSGNEQYF

size: NA
V: TRBV19
J: TRBJ2-7
D: NA
DNA: TGTGCCACCGCTAACGGAGCAGGGGGGGCCTCCTACGAGCAGTACTTC
CDR3: CATANGAGGASYEQYF

size: few
V: TRBV10-2
J: TRBJ2-3
D: TRBD2
DNA: TGCGCCAGCAGTGAGGGGCTAGCGGGGACAGATACGCAGTATTTT
CDR3: CASSEGLAGTDTQYF

size: NA
V: TRBV6-6
J: TRBJ2-7
D: NA
DNA: TGCGCCAGCAGTGCCGTGGACAGAACCTACGAGCGGTACTTC
CDR3: CASSAVDRTYERYF

size: many
V: TRBV6-5
J: TRBJ2-7
D: TRBD1
DNA: TGTGCCAGCAGTTACTCGGGACAGGGCTACGAGCAGTACTTC
CDR3: CASSYSGQGYEQYF

size: NA
V: TRBV29-1
J: TRBJ2-6
D: TRBD1
DNA: TGCAGCGTTGAATCAACACAGGGGGCGAGTCTTTCTGGGGCCAACGTCCTGACTTTC
CDR3: CSVESTQGASLSGANVLTF

size: many
V: TRBV7-9
J: TRBJ2-7
D: NA
DNA: TGTGCCAGCAGCTCCAGTATGGGACTTCTCGGGGACTACGAGCAGTACTTC
CDR3: CASSSSMGLLGDYEQYF

size: many
V: TRBV12-3/TRBV12-4
J: TRBJ1-4
D: NA
DNA: TGTGCCAGCAGTTTAGGTGGTAGGCGTAATGAAAAACTGTTTTTT
CDR3: CASSLGGRRNEKLFF

size: many
V: TRBV20-1
J: TRBJ2-6
D: TRBD1
DNA: TGCAGTGCTAGAGAGGACAGGGCGCTTGTCTCTGGGGCCAACGTCCTGACTTTC
CDR3: CSAREDRALVSGANVLTF

size: NA
V: TRBV7-9
J: TRBJ1-2
D: NA
DNA: TGTGCCAGCAGCCCCCCAGGGAGACTTGGCTACACCTTC
CDR3: CASSPPGRLGYTF

size: many
V: TRBV24-1
J: TRBJ2-7
D: NA
DNA: TGTGCCACCAGTCAGGGGACCTACGAGCAGTACTTC
CDR3: CATSQGTYEQYF

size: NA
V: TRBV5-1
J: TRBJ2-7
D: NA
DNA: TGCGCCAGCAGCTTGGAAGGGATTGACTACGAGCAGTACTTC
CDR3: CASSLEGIDYEQYF

size: NA
V: TRBV10-3
J: TRBJ2-7
D: NA
DNA: TGTGCCATCAGTGAGTCTCAGCACAATGAGCAGTACTTC
CDR3: CAISESQHNEQYF

size: many
V: TRBV2
J: TRBJ2-6
D: NA
DNA: TGTGCCAGCAGAAATAGACACTCTGGGGCCAACGTCCTGACTTTC
CDR3: CASRNRHSGANVLTF

size: many
V: TRBV19
J: TRBJ1-2
D: TRBD1
DNA: TGTGCCAGTAGTCTTTCCAGGACAGGCCCCTATGGCTACACCTTC
CDR3: CASSLSRTGPYGYTF

size: few
V: TRBV9
J: TRBJ1-4
D: NA
DNA: TGTGCCAGCAGCGTTGGGACCCATCGGACTAATGAAAAACTGTTTTTT
CDR3: CASSVGTHRTNEKLFF

size: many
V: TRBV10-3
J: TRBJ2-3
D: TRBD2
DNA: TGTGCCATCAGTGAAAGCGGGGGAAGCACAGATACGCAGTATTTT
CDR3: CAISESGGSTDTQYF

size: NA
V: TRBV10-3
J: TRBJ1-1
D: NA
DNA: TGTGCCAGCAGAGGACAGTCGTTGATGAACACTGAAGCTTTCTTT
CDR3: CASRGQSLMNTEAFF

size: few
V: TRBV2
J: TRBJ2-3
D: NA
DNA: TGTGCCAGCACTCAGGGGATAGGGGGCACAGATACGCAGTATTTT
CDR3: CASTQGIGGTDTQYF

size: many
V: TRBV12-3/TRBV12-4
J: TRBJ2-2
D: TRBD2
DNA: TGTGCCAGCAATCCCGGGGGACTAGCGGGGGGGGAGCTGTTTTTT
CDR3: CASNPGGLAGGELFF

size: many
V: TRBV25-1
J: TRBJ2-7
D: NA
DNA: TGTGCCAGCAGTGAATGGACGGGGGCCTACGAGCAGTACTTC
CDR3: CASSEWTGAYEQYF

size: many
V: TRBV5-8
J: TRBJ1-2
D: NA
DNA: TGTGCCAGCAGCTTGGTACAGGATAGTAACTATGGCTACACCTTC
CDR3: CASSLVQDSNYGYTF

size: many
V: TRBV7-8
J: TRBJ2-5
D: TRBD2
DNA: TGTGCCAGCAGCTTAGTGGGACTAGCGGGAGGGAGACTACCCCAAGAGACCCAGTACTTC
CDR3: CASSLVGLAGGRLPQETQYF

size: few
V: TRBV7-4
J: TRBJ2-7
D: TRBD1
DNA: TGTGCCAGCAGCTTAGCCAGGAGACAGGGGGCCCTGGGGGAGCAGTACTTC
CDR3: CASSLARRQGALGEQYF

size: NA
V: TRBV19
J: TRBJ2-5
D: NA
DNA: TGTGCCAGTCGAGGACGGGACCAAGAGACCCAGTACTTC
CDR3: CASRGRDQETQYF

size: once
V: TRBV20-1
J: TRBJ2-5
D: TRBD1
DNA: TGCAGGGCAAGACAGGACAGGGGACAAGAGACCCAGTACTTC
CDR3: CRARQDRGQETQYF

size: few
V: TRBV6-6
J: TRBJ1-5
D: TRBD1
DNA: TGTGCCAGCAGTTGCACAGGGGAGCTTCGGCAGCCCCAGCATTTT
CDR3: CASSCTGELRQPQHF

size: many
V: TRBV10-3
J: TRBJ1-1
D: NA
DNA: TGTGCCATCAGTACACAGGGCATTGAAGCTTTCTTT
CDR3: CAISTQGIEAFF

size: NA
V: TRBV2
J: TRBJ2-7
D: NA
DNA: TGTGCCAGCAAGGGCCTAGACTTCTCCGAGCAGTACTTC
CDR3: CASKGLDFSEQYF

size: few
V: TRBV5-8
J: TRBJ1-1
D: NA
DNA: TGTGCCAGCAGCTTAGGGGGAGGAGGGCCAGTGACTGAAGCTTTCTTT
CDR3: CASSLGGGGPVTEAFF

size: NA
V: TRBV2
J: TRBJ2-7
D: NA
DNA: TGTGCCAGCAGTTTAGGGCGGACTGCCTACGGGCAGTACTTC
CDR3: CASSLGRTAYGQYF